Each of the 18 T cell receptor beta chains below was sequenced from the same sample in a study of cytomegalovirus exposure and HLA in healthy donors (dated by TCRdb to about 2017). Library preparation was by the immunoSEQ multiplex PCR assay. For the multiplex PCR, a mixture combining 60 forward primers for TCR Vbeta segments and 13 reverse primers for TCR Jbeta segments was used. TCRdb's version of the immuneACCESS table is confined to in-frame rearrangements and falls short of the full clone set. An unresolved V gene accounts for under half of the shortfall where checked; the remainder is of unknown origin. For this sample the table gives 130,000 to 150,000 clones, of which roughly 75% were detected only once. The leading ten clones occupy about 6.8% of the sample. The source material was PBMCs. The receptor source for this set is a man aged 35-49 years in good health and CMV-seropositive.

The chain couples TRBV27 to TRBJ2-1; TRBD2 might be the D (5 bases). CDR1 is MNHEY and CDR2 is SMNVEV in the germline V gene (reference sequence). CDR3 length: 19 amino acids. V was trimmed by 2 bases and J by 2 bases, leaving 22 bases between them. The CDR3 region is CASSLRAISESGTYNEQFF. The CDR3 coding sequence is TGTGCCAGCAGTTTAAGGGCCATTAGTGAGTCCGGGACCTACAATGAGCAGTTCTTC.

The rearrangement joins TRBV6-5 to TRBJ2-7; D might be TRBD2 (5 bases). V dropped 10 bases and J dropped 5 bases, with 18 bases sitting between them. The CDR3 contains 13 residues. Germline V gene sequence: CDR1 MNHEY, CDR2 SVGAGI. As DNA, the CDR3 is TGTGCCACTCGGACTCCCAAGTACCACGAGCAGTACTTC. This sequence encodes CATRTPKYHEQYF.

J is TRBJ2-2 and V is TRBV6-5; D is possibly TRBD1 (6 bases). Per germline, CDR1 MNHEY and CDR2 SVGAGI. V lost 2 bases, J lost 3 bases, and 10 bases lay in between. The CDR3 runs to 15 residues. This CDR3 reads CASSYTRQDTGELFF. CDR3 sequence (DNA): TGTGCCAGCAGTTACACCCGACAGGACACCGGGGAGCTGTTTTTT.

This chain connects TRBV2 to TRBJ2-1; TRBD2 matches at 10 bases. V was clipped by 5 bases and J by 5 bases; unmatched bases: 3. Germline V lookup: CDR1 SNHLY, CDR2 FYNNEI. CDR3 length: 14 amino acids. CDR3 sequence reads: CASSLAGGDNEQFF. For the CDR3, the DNA is TGTGCCAGCAGTTTAGCGGGGGGAGACAATGAGCAGTTCTTC.

V gene TRBV4-3 combines with J gene TRBJ1-2; 9 nucleotides line up with TRBD1. Germline lookup yields CDR1 LGHNA and CDR2 YSLEER. Trimming took 0 bases from V and 5 from J; bases not matched to a gene: 7. This CDR3 is 16 amino acids long. The CDR3 here is CASSQEGTGIEYGYTF. The CDR3 coding sequence is TGCGCCAGCAGCCAAGAGGGGACAGGGATTGAATATGGCTACACCTTC.

The chain carries TRBV7-6 and TRBJ1-1, with TRBD1 identical over 10 bases. Losses at the gene ends were 4 bases for V and 5 bases for J; bases not matched to a gene: 4. Per the germline V gene, CDR1 is SGHVS and CDR2 is FNYEAQ. CDR3 length: 14 residues. The CDR3 region has the DNA TGTGCCAGCAGCTCCGGGACAGGGGAGACTGAAGCTTTCTTT. Translation gives CASSSGTGETEAFF.

The chain recombines TRBV19 with TRBJ2-7, with 12 bases aligning to TRBD2. J lost 5 bases, V lost 5 bases, and 4 bases had no gene match. Germline V lookup: CDR1 LNHDA, CDR2 SQIVND (reference sequence). This CDR3 is built from 14 residues. The CDR3 region is CASSATSGRNEQYF. In DNA form, the CDR3 reads TGTGCCAGTAGTGCTACTAGCGGGAGGAACGAGCAGTACTTC.

The chain carries TRBV2 and TRBJ2-5; D might be TRBD2 (6 bases). The J call is in doubt because the DNA end fits TRBJ2-7 better. Germline values: CDR1 SNHLY, CDR2 FYNNEI. CDR3 length: 15 amino acids. CDR3 residues: CASSVGTPGIYEQYF. In nucleotides, the CDR3 is TGTGCCAGCAGTGTCGGGACTCCAGGAATCTACGAGCAGTACTTC.

This clone was counted between two and nine times. The gene calls are TRBV12-5 and TRBJ1-5; 8 positions match TRBD1. Trimming took 7 bases from V and 7 from J; bases not matched to a gene: 12. The CDR3 is 15 residues long. Germline V CDR1 and CDR2: LGHNT, FRNRAP. The CDR3 DNA reads as TGTGCTAGTGCCCCCGGGCAGGGGGCAAGCCAGCCCCAGCATTTT. It translates to CASAPGQGASQPQHF. The full variable domain, completed using reference TRBV12-5 and TRBJ1-5, is DARVTQTPRHKVTEMGQEVTMRCQPILGHNTVFWYRQTMMQGLELLAYFRNRAPLDDSGMPKDRFSAEMPDATLATLKIQPSEPRDSAVYFCASAPGQGASQPQHFGDGTRLSIL.

The chain couples TRBV7-2 to TRBJ2-7; D might be TRBD2 (6 bases). The CDR3 runs to 13 residues. CDR1 and CDR2 from the germline V gene are SGHTA and FQGNSA. V gave up 0 bases and J gave up 6 bases, with 9 bases separating them. The CDR3 loop is CASSLAGTLEQYF. CDR3 coding DNA: TGTGCCAGCAGCTTAGCGGGGACTCTCGAGCAGTACTTC.

This rearrangement joins TRBV4-3 to TRBJ2-2; D is possibly TRBD1 (5 bases). V was clipped by 1 base and J by 7 bases, with 10 bases between them. Germline-derived CDR1 and CDR2 are LGHNA and YSLEER. The CDR3 runs to 14 residues. CDR3 region: CASSQGTRNGELFF. The CDR3 DNA sequence: TGCGCCAGCAGCCAAGGGACAAGAAACGGGGAGCTGTTTTTT.

The chain links TRBV6-1 to TRBJ2-5, with D possibly TRBD2 on 7 matching bases. Trimming took off 6 bases at V and 3 bases at J, with 14 bases between the two ends. This CDR3 contains 14 residues. Germline V CDR1 and CDR2: MNHNS, SASEGT. Here the CDR3 reads CASRGGGAEETQYF. The CDR3 DNA reads as TGTGCCAGCAGAGGAGGGGGGGCCGAAGAGACCCAGTACTTC.

This clone was picked up a small number of times. The rearrangement links TRBV11-2 to TRBJ2-1; 8 bases agree with TRBD1. From germline, CDR1 is SGHAT and CDR2 FQNNGV. The CDR3 runs 15 residues. Trimming removed 5 bases from V and 7 bases from J; junction bases left unmatched: 10. The DNA of the CDR3 is TGTGCCAGCAGCCAAAATCAGGGGGCGTTGAATGAGCAGTTCTTC. It codes for CASSQNQGALNEQFF.

This sequence joins TRBV18 and TRBJ1-6, with unresolved D. The CDR3 is 19 amino acids. Looked up from germline, CDR1 is KGHSH and CDR2 is LQKENI. V lost 0 bases and J lost 0, with 15 bases in between. The CDR3 DNA reads as TGTGCCAGCTCACCACCAGTTACGGGTTTAAGCTCCTATAATTCACCCCTCCACTTT. It yields the protein CASSPPVTGLSSYNSPLHF.

The chain links TRBV6-5 to TRBJ2-3; weak D call: TRBD1 (5 bases). Trimming cost V 10 bases and J 3 bases, with 20 bases left between them. Germline-derived CDR1 and CDR2 are MNHEY and SVGAGI. This CDR3 contains 15 residues. CDR3 coding DNA: TGTGCCACAAAATCAGGGATACAAATTACAGATACGCAGTATTTT. Its protein product is CATKSGIQITDTQYF.

There are a few counts of this clone. This chain links TRBV4-2 with TRBJ1-5; D remains unclear. Germline values: CDR1 LGHNA, CDR2 YNFKEQ. The germline V and J ends were trimmed by 1 base and 6 bases, with 10 bases remaining between them. The CDR3 contains 14 residues. CDR3 amino acids: CASSQGSTGQPQHF. The CDR3 region has the DNA TGTGCCAGCAGCCAAGGATCCACGGGTCAGCCCCAGCATTTT.

J is TRBJ2-7 and V is TRBV28; TRBD1 is a possible D gene (6 bases). The length of the CDR3 is 15 residues. The V and J ends lost 10 bases and 5 bases respectively, with 24 bases between them. Germline V gene lookup returns CDR1 MDHEN and CDR2 SYDVKM. The CDR3 reads CAISDSRGGWDEQYF. CDR3 nucleotides: TGTGCCATCTCGGACAGTCGAGGCGGATGGGACGAGCAGTACTTC.

J is TRBJ2-7 and V is TRBV9; TRBD1 matches 10 bases. The CDR3 extends over 15 amino acids. J gave up 2 bases and V 0 bases, and 2 bases lay outside the gene matches. The germline CDR1 and CDR2 sequences are SGDLS and YYNGEE. CDR3 nucleotides: TGTGCCAGCAGCGTAGGACAGGGGGCCACCTACGAGCAGTACTTC. It specifies CASSVGQGATYEQYF.